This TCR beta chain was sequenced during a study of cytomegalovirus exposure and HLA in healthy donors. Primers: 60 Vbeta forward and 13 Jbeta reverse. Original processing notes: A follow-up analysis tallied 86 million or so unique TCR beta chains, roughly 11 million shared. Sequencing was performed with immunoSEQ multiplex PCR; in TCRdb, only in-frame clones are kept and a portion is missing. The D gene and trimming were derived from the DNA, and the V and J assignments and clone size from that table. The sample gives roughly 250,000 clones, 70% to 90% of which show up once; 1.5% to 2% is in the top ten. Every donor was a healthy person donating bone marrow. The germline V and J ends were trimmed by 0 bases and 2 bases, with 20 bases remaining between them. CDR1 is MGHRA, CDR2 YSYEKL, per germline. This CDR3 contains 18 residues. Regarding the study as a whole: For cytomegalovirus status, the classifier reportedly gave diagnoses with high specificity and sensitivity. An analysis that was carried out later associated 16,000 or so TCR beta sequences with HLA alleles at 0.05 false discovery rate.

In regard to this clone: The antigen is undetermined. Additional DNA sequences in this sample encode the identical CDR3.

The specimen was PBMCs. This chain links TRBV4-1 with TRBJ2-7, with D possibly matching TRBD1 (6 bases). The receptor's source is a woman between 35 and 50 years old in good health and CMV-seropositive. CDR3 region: CASSQDGGWTSPTYEQYF. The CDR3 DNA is TGCGCCAGCAGCCAAGATGGGGGCTGGACATCTCCTACCTACGAGCAGTACTTC.